This is a list of T cell receptor beta chains from one sample in a study of blood T cell repertoires in COVID-19. The table came from immunoSEQ multiplex PCR; TCRdb's copy has only in-frame clones and leaves some out. The sample gives a few hundred thousand clones, roughly 80% of which show up once; approximately 4.7% is in the top ten. Source material: PBMCs or T cells enriched from blood (not recorded which). Source of these receptors: a woman between 45 and 65 years old who had recovered from COVID-19. The CDR3 runs from the conserved cysteine through the conserved F or W. A D gene is named only where the DNA matches it firmly. Where a row states a size, it is once, few, many or the class of an expanded clone; other rows omit it.

clone_size: -
d_call: TRBD1
j_call: TRBJ1-1
v_call: TRBV6-2/TRBV6-3
cdr3_aa: CASSFLQGETEAFF
cdr3_nt: TGTGCCAGCAGTTTTCTCCAGGGGGAAACTGAAGCTTTCTTT

clone_size: -
d_call: -
j_call: TRBJ2-7
v_call: TRBV30
cdr3_aa: CAWSVDLGYEQYF
cdr3_nt: TGTGCCTGGAGTGTCGATCTAGGCTACGAGCAGTACTTC

clone_size: once
d_call: TRBD2
j_call: TRBJ2-1
v_call: TRBV5-1
cdr3_aa: CASSLPLLAGGHNEQFF
cdr3_nt: TGCGCCAGCAGCTTGCCCTTACTAGCGGGGGGCCACAATGAGCAGTTCTTC

clone_size: -
d_call: TRBD2
j_call: TRBJ2-7
v_call: TRBV7-2
cdr3_aa: CASSLAGGNYEQYF
cdr3_nt: TGTGCCAGCAGTTTAGCGGGGGGGAACTACGAGCAGTACTTC

clone_size: -
d_call: -
j_call: TRBJ1-1
v_call: TRBV24-1
cdr3_aa: CATSDSQGNTEAFF
cdr3_nt: TGTGCCACCAGTGACTCACAGGGGAACACTGAAGCTTTCTTT

clone_size: few
d_call: -
j_call: TRBJ1-3
v_call: TRBV18
cdr3_aa: CASSPTETGNTIYF
cdr3_nt: TGTGCCAGCTCGCCCACAGAGACTGGAAACACCATATATTTT

clone_size: -
d_call: -
j_call: TRBJ1-1
v_call: TRBV28
cdr3_aa: CASVRWNTEAFF
cdr3_nt: TGTGCCAGCGTGCGGTGGAACACTGAAGCTTTCTTT

clone_size: -
d_call: TRBD2
j_call: TRBJ2-7
v_call: TRBV27
cdr3_aa: CASSFLIAGGPPEQYF
cdr3_nt: TGTGCCAGCAGTTTCCTCATAGCGGGAGGGCCGCCCGAGCAGTACTTC

clone_size: -
d_call: -
j_call: TRBJ2-2
v_call: TRBV5-1
cdr3_aa: CASSFLATGELFF
cdr3_nt: TGCGCCAGCAGCTTCCTAGCCACCGGGGAGCTGTTTTTT

clone_size: -
d_call: -
j_call: TRBJ2-7
v_call: TRBV2
cdr3_aa: CASNRELYEQYF
cdr3_nt: TGTGCCAGCAACCGGGAACTATACGAGCAGTACTTC

clone_size: -
d_call: TRBD1
j_call: TRBJ1-1
v_call: TRBV6-5
cdr3_aa: CASRRTGRNTEAFF
cdr3_nt: TGTGCCAGCAGGAGGACAGGAAGGAACACTGAAGCTTTCTTT

clone_size: -
d_call: TRBD2
j_call: TRBJ2-3
v_call: TRBV7-3
cdr3_aa: CASSPLAGDHTQYF
cdr3_nt: TGTGCCAGCAGCCCTCTAGCGGGAGATCATACGCAGTATTTT

clone_size: -
d_call: TRBD1
j_call: TRBJ1-2
v_call: TRBV5-4
cdr3_aa: CASSLALGQGDNYGYTF
cdr3_nt: TGTGCCAGCAGCTTGGCCCTGGGACAGGGAGATAACTATGGCTACACCTTC

clone_size: -
d_call: -
j_call: TRBJ2-7
v_call: TRBV7-8
cdr3_aa: CASSLVWDTSYEQYF
cdr3_nt: TGTGCCAGCAGCTTAGTCTGGGACACCTCCTACGAGCAGTACTTC

clone_size: -
d_call: TRBD2
j_call: TRBJ2-2
v_call: TRBV6-5
cdr3_aa: CASRLSGANTGELFF
cdr3_nt: TGTGCCAGCAGACTTAGCGGGGCTAACACCGGGGAGCTGTTTTTT

clone_size: -
d_call: -
j_call: TRBJ1-2
v_call: TRBV4-1
cdr3_aa: CASSPGLGSNYGYTF
cdr3_nt: TGCGCCAGCAGCCCGGGACTGGGGTCTAACTATGGCTACACCTTC

clone_size: few
d_call: TRBD2
j_call: TRBJ2-7
v_call: TRBV30
cdr3_aa: CAWSVGGYEQYF
cdr3_nt: TGTGCCTGGAGTGTGGGGGGGTACGAGCAGTACTTC

clone_size: -
d_call: -
j_call: TRBJ1-1
v_call: TRBV27
cdr3_aa: CASSLGIGGPSNTEAFF
cdr3_nt: TGTGCCAGCAGTTTAGGAATCGGGGGGCCCTCGAACACTGAAGCTTTCTTT

clone_size: -
d_call: -
j_call: TRBJ1-2
v_call: TRBV29-1
cdr3_aa: CSVVGGRGQGYGYTF
cdr3_nt: TGCAGCGTTGTGGGAGGACGAGGGCAAGGATATGGCTACACCTTC

clone_size: -
d_call: TRBD1
j_call: TRBJ1-5
v_call: TRBV30
cdr3_aa: CAWSVSGTGAQPQHF
cdr3_nt: TGTGCCTGGAGTGTAAGCGGGACAGGGGCTCAGCCCCAGCATTTT

clone_size: -
d_call: TRBD1
j_call: TRBJ1-2
v_call: TRBV27
cdr3_aa: CASRRGTANYGYTF
cdr3_nt: TGTGCCAGCAGAAGGGGGACAGCTAACTATGGCTACACCTTC

clone_size: -
d_call: TRBD2
j_call: TRBJ2-3
v_call: TRBV4-2
cdr3_aa: CASSAPSGSPDTQYF
cdr3_nt: TGTGCCAGCAGCGCACCTAGCGGGAGCCCAGATACGCAGTATTTT

clone_size: -
d_call: -
j_call: TRBJ1-1
v_call: TRBV18
cdr3_aa: CASSPPPGNTEAFF
cdr3_nt: TGTGCCAGCTCACCACCCCCCGGGAACACTGAAGCTTTCTTT

clone_size: -
d_call: -
j_call: TRBJ1-2
v_call: TRBV18
cdr3_aa: CASSPPVEQSRGYTF
cdr3_nt: TGTGCCAGCTCACCACCGGTCGAACAGAGTCGCGGCTACACCTTC

clone_size: -
d_call: TRBD1
j_call: TRBJ1-4
v_call: TRBV2
cdr3_aa: CASSGRGGPVEKLFF
cdr3_nt: TGTGCCAGCAGTGGACGAGGGGGCCCTGTTGAAAAACTGTTTTTT

clone_size: -
d_call: -
j_call: TRBJ1-5
v_call: TRBV6-2/TRBV6-3
cdr3_aa: CASSSTIGASGPQHF
cdr3_nt: TGTGCCAGCAGTTCGACGATAGGGGCCTCGGGGCCCCAGCATTTT

clone_size: -
d_call: -
j_call: TRBJ1-1
v_call: TRBV7-2
cdr3_aa: CASSLLGLGNTEAFF
cdr3_nt: TGTGCCAGCAGCTTATTGGGCCTCGGAAACACTGAAGCTTTCTTT

clone_size: -
d_call: -
j_call: TRBJ2-3
v_call: TRBV5-3
cdr3_aa: CARTPKKGGSLNSDTQYF
cdr3_nt: TGTGCCAGAACCCCAAAGAAAGGGGGTAGCCTCAATTCAGATACGCAGTATTTT

clone_size: -
d_call: -
j_call: TRBJ2-1
v_call: TRBV30
cdr3_aa: CAWSGPPGAPNEQFF
cdr3_nt: TGTGCCTGGAGTGGACCACCTGGGGCCCCCAATGAGCAGTTCTTC

clone_size: -
d_call: -
j_call: TRBJ1-5
v_call: TRBV19
cdr3_aa: CASSLTVGQPQHF
cdr3_nt: TGTGCCAGTAGTCTGACAGTGGGGCAGCCCCAGCATTTT

clone_size: -
d_call: TRBD1
j_call: TRBJ1-1
v_call: TRBV7-9
cdr3_aa: CASSQGQANAEAFF
cdr3_nt: TGTGCCAGCAGTCAGGGACAGGCTAACGCTGAAGCTTTCTTT

clone_size: -
d_call: TRBD1
j_call: TRBJ1-1
v_call: TRBV10-3
cdr3_aa: CAISETGTANTEAFF
cdr3_nt: TGTGCCATCAGCGAGACCGGGACAGCGAACACTGAAGCTTTCTTT

clone_size: -
d_call: TRBD1
j_call: TRBJ2-1
v_call: TRBV6-2/TRBV6-3
cdr3_aa: CASSPRRDRGFSEQFF
cdr3_nt: TGTGCCAGCAGTCCCCGACGGGACAGGGGTTTCAGTGAGCAGTTCTTC

clone_size: few
d_call: TRBD1
j_call: TRBJ1-5
v_call: TRBV4-1
cdr3_aa: CASSQETGLVQHF
cdr3_nt: TGCGCCAGCAGCCAAGAGACAGGGTTGGTCCAGCATTTT

clone_size: -
d_call: -
j_call: TRBJ1-5
v_call: TRBV19
cdr3_aa: CASSISPGGGSNQPQHF
cdr3_nt: TGTGCCAGTAGTATATCCCCCGGGGGGGGGAGCAATCAGCCCCAGCATTTT

clone_size: -
d_call: -
j_call: TRBJ1-5
v_call: TRBV7-2
cdr3_aa: CASSLVGLGNQPQHF
cdr3_nt: TGTGCCAGCAGCTTAGTCGGTTTGGGCAATCAGCCCCAGCATTTT

clone_size: few
d_call: -
j_call: TRBJ1-1
v_call: TRBV5-1
cdr3_aa: CASSGENANTEAFF
cdr3_nt: TGCGCCAGCAGCGGGGAGAATGCGAACACTGAAGCTTTCTTT

clone_size: -
d_call: -
j_call: TRBJ2-3
v_call: TRBV4-3
cdr3_aa: CASSQDRGDTQYF
cdr3_nt: TGCGCCAGCAGCCAAGATCGCGGGGATACGCAGTATTTT

clone_size: few
d_call: -
j_call: TRBJ1-3
v_call: TRBV20-1
cdr3_aa: CSALSGNTIYF
cdr3_nt: TGCAGTGCTCTCTCTGGAAACACCATATATTTT

clone_size: -
d_call: -
j_call: TRBJ2-3
v_call: TRBV11-2
cdr3_aa: CASSLDLQRADTQYF
cdr3_nt: TGTGCCAGCAGCCTAGACCTTCAGAGGGCAGATACGCAGTATTTT

clone_size: -
d_call: -
j_call: TRBJ1-4
v_call: TRBV12-5
cdr3_aa: CASGLGRTSEKLFF
cdr3_nt: TGTGCTAGTGGACTGGGACGTACTAGCGAAAAACTGTTTTTT

clone_size: -
d_call: -
j_call: TRBJ2-2
v_call: TRBV19
cdr3_aa: CASSPQGGVNTGELFF
cdr3_nt: TGTGCCAGTAGTCCACAGGGGGGGGTAAACACCGGGGAGCTGTTTTTT

clone_size: -
d_call: -
j_call: TRBJ1-1
v_call: TRBV4-2
cdr3_aa: CASSHPTGGLSTEAFF
cdr3_nt: TGTGCCAGCAGCCATCCAACGGGGGGGCTGTCCACTGAAGCTTTCTTT

clone_size: -
d_call: -
j_call: TRBJ2-3
v_call: TRBV24-1
cdr3_aa: CATSGEGGADTQYF
cdr3_nt: TGTGCCACCAGTGGGGAGGGGGGCGCAGATACGCAGTATTTT

clone_size: -
d_call: TRBD1
j_call: TRBJ2-6
v_call: TRBV19
cdr3_aa: CASSIPDRGSSGANVLTF
cdr3_nt: TGTGCCAGTAGCATCCCAGACAGGGGCTCGTCTGGGGCCAACGTCCTGACTTTC

clone_size: -
d_call: -
j_call: TRBJ1-1
v_call: TRBV7-2
cdr3_aa: CASSLDSMNTEAFF
cdr3_nt: TGTGCCAGCAGCTTGGACAGCATGAACACTGAAGCTTTCTTT